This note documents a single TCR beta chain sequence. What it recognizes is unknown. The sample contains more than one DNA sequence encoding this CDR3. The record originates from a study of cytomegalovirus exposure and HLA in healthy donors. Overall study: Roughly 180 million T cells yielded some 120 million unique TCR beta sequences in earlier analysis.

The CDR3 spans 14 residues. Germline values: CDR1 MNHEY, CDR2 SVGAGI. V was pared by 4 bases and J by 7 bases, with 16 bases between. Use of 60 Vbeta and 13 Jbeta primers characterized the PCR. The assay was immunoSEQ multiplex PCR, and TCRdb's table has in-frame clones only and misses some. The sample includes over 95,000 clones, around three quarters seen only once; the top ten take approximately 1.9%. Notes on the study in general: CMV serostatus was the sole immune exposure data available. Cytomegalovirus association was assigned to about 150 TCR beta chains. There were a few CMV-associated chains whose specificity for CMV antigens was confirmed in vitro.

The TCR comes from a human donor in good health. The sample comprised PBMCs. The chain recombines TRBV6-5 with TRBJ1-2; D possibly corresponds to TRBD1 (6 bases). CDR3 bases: TGTGCCAGCAGTTCCCTCCACAGGGTCGGTGGCTACACCTTC. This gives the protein CASSSLHRVGGYTF.